This entry features one T cell receptor (beta chain) sequence. The antigen is undetermined. Unique molecular identifiers were in the cDNA, with template-switch universal primer binding. Each CDR3 protein gets one entry after TCRdb re-called the 5' RACE reads with MiXCR. The sample yields under 900,000 distinct CDR3 sequences, more than 9% seen once. These data are taken from a study of identical twins. Study-wide results and caveats: The models systematically underestimated how much out-of-frame TCR alpha was shared in monozygotic twins. Low generation-probability sequences were in excess among twin-shared out-of-frame alpha sequences.

CDR1 and CDR2 from the germline V gene are SEHNR and FQNEAQ (reference sequence). Unmatched junction bases numbered 7, after V lost 5 bases and J lost 2 bases. The CDR3 totals 15 residues. A further study also used this sample, focusing on yellow fever vaccine responses in identical twins. Per that paper: The T cell response to vaccination in identical twins was reportedly partly convergent and partly personalized.

The specimen sequenced was PBMCs. This sequence was found in a woman aged 18-29 years in good health. The chain recombines TRBV7-9 with TRBJ2-5; 8 nucleotides align to TRBD1. CDR3 sequence: CASSKTTGVQETQYF. The CDR3 DNA reads as TGTGCCAGCAGCAAAACGACAGGGGTGCAAGAGACCCAGTACTTC. Full variable domain (missing parts from reference TRBV7-9 and TRBJ2-5): DTGVSQNPRHKITKRGQNVTFRCDPISEHNRLYWYRQTLGQGPEFLTYFQNEAQLEKSRLLSDRFSAERPKGSFSTLEIQRTEQGDSAMYLCASSKTTGVQETQYFGPGTRLLVL.